The rows below give T cell receptor beta chains drawn from one sample of a study of shared clonotypes between healthy human individuals. The protocol was immunoSEQ multiplex PCR, while the TCRdb copy is restricted to in-frame clones and leaves out a portion. The profile shows about 2,500,000 clones, about 92% of them singletons. Sequenced input: naive CD4+ T cells sorted from blood. The origin of the receptors is a man aged 18 to 35 in good health. The CDR3 runs from the conserved cysteine through the conserved F or W. Fields, in order: V gene, J gene, D gene, clone size, CDR3 protein, CDR3 DNA. D genes are given only for firm matches. Only some rows state a clone size, as once, few, many or a class for expanded clones.

v_call: TRBV2
j_call: TRBJ2-1
d_call: NA
clone_size: NA
cdr3_aa: CASSRDTNHEQFF
cdr3_nt: TGTGCCAGCTCTCGGGACACCAACCATGAGCAGTTCTTC

v_call: TRBV18
j_call: TRBJ1-2
d_call: NA
clone_size: NA
cdr3_aa: CASSQTGIGYTF
cdr3_nt: TGTGCCAGCTCCCAAACAGGGATTGGCTACACCTTC

v_call: TRBV30
j_call: TRBJ1-4
d_call: NA
clone_size: NA
cdr3_aa: CAWNERDEKLFF
cdr3_nt: TGTGCCTGGAATGAAAGGGATGAAAAACTGTTTTTT

v_call: TRBV5-5
j_call: TRBJ1-2
d_call: NA
clone_size: NA
cdr3_aa: CASIPQVTNYGYTF
cdr3_nt: TGTGCCAGCATCCCACAGGTTACTAACTATGGCTACACCTTC

v_call: TRBV5-6
j_call: TRBJ1-2
d_call: NA
clone_size: NA
cdr3_aa: CASSPQENYGYTF
cdr3_nt: TGTGCCAGCAGCCCACAGGAAAACTATGGCTACACCTTC

v_call: TRBV7-2
j_call: TRBJ2-5
d_call: TRBD2
clone_size: once
cdr3_aa: CASSRLQRDRGTQYF
cdr3_nt: TGTGCCAGCAGCCGACTCCAGCGGGATCGGGGGACCCAGTACTTC

v_call: TRBV12-5
j_call: TRBJ1-5
d_call: NA
clone_size: NA
cdr3_aa: CASGPKNRDFNQPQHF
cdr3_nt: TGTGCTAGTGGCCCGAAGAACCGGGACTTCAATCAGCCCCAGCATTTT

v_call: TRBV5-5
j_call: TRBJ2-7
d_call: NA
clone_size: NA
cdr3_aa: CASSSEVGSSYEQYF
cdr3_nt: TGTGCCAGCAGCTCCGAAGTGGGAAGCTCCTACGAGCAGTACTTC

v_call: TRBV27
j_call: TRBJ2-1
d_call: TRBD1
clone_size: NA
cdr3_aa: CATGVLTNEQFF
cdr3_nt: TGTGCTACAGGGGTCCTGACTAATGAGCAGTTCTTC

v_call: TRBV10-3
j_call: TRBJ1-2
d_call: NA
clone_size: once
cdr3_aa: CAIRDQQYGYTF
cdr3_nt: TGTGCCATCAGAGACCAGCAGTATGGCTACACCTTC

v_call: TRBV21-1
j_call: TRBJ2-7
d_call: NA
clone_size: NA
cdr3_aa: CASRLVPAYEQYF
cdr3_nt: TGTGCCAGCCGACTAGTACCAGCCTACGAGCAGTACTTC

v_call: TRBV19
j_call: TRBJ1-4
d_call: NA
clone_size: once
cdr3_aa: CASSIERDPPFEKLFF
cdr3_nt: TGTGCCAGTAGTATAGAGCGGGATCCCCCATTTGAAAAACTGTTTTTT

v_call: TRBV18
j_call: TRBJ2-7
d_call: TRBD2
clone_size: once
cdr3_aa: CASSPPLAGGQEQYF
cdr3_nt: TGTGCCAGCTCACCACCACTAGCGGGGGGGCAAGAGCAGTACTTC

v_call: TRBV2
j_call: TRBJ2-2
d_call: NA
clone_size: once
cdr3_aa: CASSGGRTGELFF
cdr3_nt: TGTGCCAGCAGCGGGGGCCGCACCGGGGAGCTGTTTTTT

v_call: TRBV5-1
j_call: TRBJ1-3
d_call: TRBD1
clone_size: NA
cdr3_aa: CASTQSTGVPGNTIYF
cdr3_nt: TGCGCCAGCACCCAATCTACAGGGGTCCCTGGAAACACCATATATTTT

v_call: TRBV7-9
j_call: TRBJ2-1
d_call: NA
clone_size: NA
cdr3_aa: CASSFPWSNYNEQFF
cdr3_nt: TGTGCCAGCAGCTTTCCCTGGTCCAACTACAATGAGCAGTTCTTC

v_call: TRBV7-9
j_call: TRBJ2-5
d_call: TRBD1
clone_size: NA
cdr3_aa: CASSGGQGGSVETQYF
cdr3_nt: TGTGCCAGCAGCGGAGGACAGGGGGGTTCCGTGGAGACCCAGTACTTC

v_call: TRBV4-3
j_call: TRBJ1-6
d_call: NA
clone_size: NA
cdr3_aa: CASSQESGGTLKSSYNSPLHF
cdr3_nt: TGCGCCAGCAGCCAAGAATCCGGGGGGACCCTTAAGAGCTCCTATAATTCACCCCTCCACTTT

v_call: TRBV6-6
j_call: TRBJ2-7
d_call: TRBD1
clone_size: NA
cdr3_aa: CASRQAGTGINEQYF
cdr3_nt: TGTGCCAGCAGACAAGCCGGGACAGGGATCAACGAGCAGTACTTC

v_call: TRBV28
j_call: TRBJ1-5
d_call: NA
clone_size: NA
cdr3_aa: CASREGGDQPQHF
cdr3_nt: TGTGCCAGCAGGGAGGGGGGCGATCAGCCCCAGCATTTT

v_call: TRBV4-1
j_call: TRBJ2-7
d_call: TRBD1
clone_size: NA
cdr3_aa: CASSLTDRGAYEQYF
cdr3_nt: TGCGCCAGCAGCCTTACGGACAGGGGAGCCTACGAGCAGTACTTC

v_call: TRBV5-1
j_call: TRBJ1-1
d_call: TRBD1
clone_size: NA
cdr3_aa: CASSYGTANTEAFF
cdr3_nt: TGCGCCAGCAGCTACGGGACAGCGAACACTGAAGCTTTCTTT

v_call: TRBV7-6
j_call: TRBJ2-7
d_call: TRBD1
clone_size: NA
cdr3_aa: CASSPRTGDNEQYF
cdr3_nt: TGTGCCAGCAGCCCCCGGACAGGTGATAACGAGCAGTACTTC

v_call: TRBV30
j_call: TRBJ1-2
d_call: NA
clone_size: NA
cdr3_aa: CAWSVGGGYTF
cdr3_nt: TGTGCCTGGAGTGTAGGTGGAGGCTACACCTTC

v_call: TRBV6-6
j_call: TRBJ2-1
d_call: NA
clone_size: NA
cdr3_aa: CASSKSGTTTNEQFF
cdr3_nt: TGTGCCAGCAGCAAAAGCGGGACAACAACCAATGAGCAGTTCTTC

v_call: TRBV19
j_call: TRBJ2-3
d_call: TRBD2
clone_size: NA
cdr3_aa: CASSIIQTAGADTQYF
cdr3_nt: TGTGCCAGTAGTATAATCCAGACGGCGGGAGCGGATACGCAGTATTTT

v_call: TRBV5-4
j_call: TRBJ2-7
d_call: NA
clone_size: NA
cdr3_aa: CASSLGGGLSYEQYF
cdr3_nt: TGTGCCAGCAGCTTAGGGGGGGGACTCTCCTACGAGCAGTACTTC

v_call: TRBV6-5
j_call: TRBJ1-2
d_call: TRBD1
clone_size: NA
cdr3_aa: CASSYGDRTNYGYTF
cdr3_nt: TGTGCCAGCAGTTACGGGGACAGGACGAACTATGGCTACACCTTC

v_call: TRBV11-2
j_call: TRBJ2-3
d_call: NA
clone_size: NA
cdr3_aa: CASSLNQKKVDF
cdr3_nt: TGTGCCAGCAGCTTAAATCAGAAGAAGGTGGATTTT

v_call: TRBV1
j_call: TRBJ2-5
d_call: NA
clone_size: NA
cdr3_aa: CTSSLTGPQETQYF
cdr3_nt: TGCACCAGCAGCCTGACAGGGCCCCAAGAGACCCAGTACTTC

v_call: TRBV19
j_call: TRBJ1-3
d_call: NA
clone_size: NA
cdr3_aa: CASSMDRRGNTIYF
cdr3_nt: TGTGCCAGTAGTATGGATCGCCGCGGAAACACCATATATTTT

v_call: TRBV5-4
j_call: TRBJ2-4
d_call: TRBD1
clone_size: NA
cdr3_aa: CASSSDRGGNIQYF
cdr3_nt: TGTGCCAGCAGCTCGGACAGGGGAGGCAACATTCAGTACTTC

v_call: TRBV28
j_call: TRBJ2-7
d_call: NA
clone_size: NA
cdr3_aa: CASNRQESSYEQYF
cdr3_nt: TGTGCCAGCAACAGACAGGAAAGCTCCTACGAGCAGTACTTC

v_call: TRBV5-4
j_call: TRBJ2-7
d_call: TRBD1
clone_size: NA
cdr3_aa: CASSLGTGVGYEQYF
cdr3_nt: TGTGCCAGCAGCTTAGGGACAGGGGTAGGGTACGAGCAGTACTTC

v_call: TRBV25-1
j_call: TRBJ1-6
d_call: TRBD1
clone_size: NA
cdr3_aa: CASSEYGGQGSPLHF
cdr3_nt: TGTGCCAGCAGTGAATACGGGGGACAGGGGTCACCCCTCCACTTT

v_call: TRBV18
j_call: TRBJ2-3
d_call: NA
clone_size: NA
cdr3_aa: CASSPLASSADTQYF
cdr3_nt: TGTGCCAGCTCACCATTGGCCAGCTCGGCGGATACGCAGTATTTT

v_call: TRBV2
j_call: TRBJ2-2
d_call: TRBD1
clone_size: NA
cdr3_aa: CASSEQRQGAGELFF
cdr3_nt: TGTGCCAGCAGTGAACAACGGCAGGGGGCCGGGGAGCTGTTTTTT

v_call: TRBV5-4
j_call: TRBJ2-5
d_call: TRBD2
clone_size: once
cdr3_aa: CASSFGAGARQETQYF
cdr3_nt: TGTGCCAGCAGCTTTGGAGCGGGGGCCCGCCAAGAGACCCAGTACTTC

v_call: TRBV5-1
j_call: TRBJ2-1
d_call: NA
clone_size: NA
cdr3_aa: CASSLIGNEQFF
cdr3_nt: TGCGCCAGCAGCTTGATAGGGAATGAGCAGTTCTTC

v_call: TRBV30
j_call: TRBJ2-2
d_call: NA
clone_size: NA
cdr3_aa: CAWSRGAVIGELFF
cdr3_nt: TGTGCCTGGAGTCGGGGGGCGGTGATCGGGGAGCTGTTTTTT

v_call: TRBV5-6
j_call: TRBJ2-4
d_call: TRBD2
clone_size: NA
cdr3_aa: CASSLSGGRAKNIQYF
cdr3_nt: TGTGCCAGCAGCTTGAGCGGGGGGAGGGCCAAAAACATTCAGTACTTC

v_call: TRBV5-1
j_call: TRBJ2-3
d_call: TRBD2
clone_size: NA
cdr3_aa: CASSLGKTSGVTDTQYF
cdr3_nt: TGCGCCAGCAGCTTGGGTAAGACTAGCGGGGTAACAGATACGCAGTATTTT

v_call: TRBV2
j_call: TRBJ2-7
d_call: TRBD2
clone_size: few
cdr3_aa: CASSERSGGFYEQYF
cdr3_nt: TGTGCCAGCAGCGAACGGTCGGGGGGGTTTTACGAGCAGTACTTC

v_call: TRBV5-1
j_call: TRBJ1-4
d_call: NA
clone_size: few
cdr3_aa: CASSRTATNEKLFF
cdr3_nt: TGCGCCAGCAGCCGGACGGCAACTAATGAAAAACTGTTTTTT

v_call: TRBV2
j_call: TRBJ1-5
d_call: NA
clone_size: NA
cdr3_aa: CASYVDSNQPQHF
cdr3_nt: TGTGCCAGCTACGTAGATAGCAATCAGCCCCAGCATTTT

v_call: TRBV5-1
j_call: TRBJ2-7
d_call: TRBD2
clone_size: NA
cdr3_aa: CASSLDPGLAGEQYF
cdr3_nt: TGCGCCAGCAGCTTGGATCCGGGACTAGCGGGTGAGCAGTACTTC

v_call: TRBV4-1
j_call: TRBJ2-5
d_call: NA
clone_size: NA
cdr3_aa: CASSQGPQGGAETQYF
cdr3_nt: TGCGCCAGCAGCCAAGGCCCGCAGGGAGGAGCAGAGACCCAGTACTTC

v_call: TRBV11-2
j_call: TRBJ1-6
d_call: NA
clone_size: NA
cdr3_aa: CASSLVGTLGSPLHF
cdr3_nt: TGTGCCAGCAGCTTAGTGGGGACCCTGGGGTCACCCCTCCACTTT

v_call: TRBV6-5
j_call: TRBJ1-2
d_call: NA
clone_size: NA
cdr3_aa: CASSNSGGIYGYTF
cdr3_nt: TGTGCCAGCAGTAACTCGGGGGGGATCTATGGCTACACCTTC

v_call: TRBV28
j_call: TRBJ1-4
d_call: TRBD1
clone_size: NA
cdr3_aa: CASSPSTGGEDGKLFF
cdr3_nt: TGTGCCAGCAGTCCCTCGACAGGGGGCGAGGATGGAAAACTGTTTTTT

v_call: TRBV6-1
j_call: TRBJ1-2
d_call: NA
clone_size: NA
cdr3_aa: CARGKTDYGYTF
cdr3_nt: TGTGCCAGAGGGAAGACGGACTATGGCTACACCTTC

v_call: TRBV7-2
j_call: TRBJ1-4
d_call: NA
clone_size: once
cdr3_aa: CASSLDRQGGEKLFF
cdr3_nt: TGTGCCAGCAGCTTAGACCGACAAGGCGGTGAAAAACTGTTTTTT

v_call: TRBV30
j_call: TRBJ1-4
d_call: NA
clone_size: NA
cdr3_aa: CAWSVGGHEKLFF
cdr3_nt: TGTGCCTGGAGTGTAGGGGGGCACGAAAAACTGTTTTTT

v_call: TRBV5-1
j_call: TRBJ2-7
d_call: TRBD1
clone_size: NA
cdr3_aa: CASSSAGPGQGGEQYF
cdr3_nt: TGCGCCAGCAGCTCCGCGGGCCCTGGACAGGGGGGCGAGCAGTACTTC

v_call: TRBV21-1
j_call: TRBJ2-3
d_call: NA
clone_size: NA
cdr3_aa: CASRWGSKVTDTQYF
cdr3_nt: TGTGCCAGCAGATGGGGGTCAAAGGTCACAGATACGCAGTATTTT

v_call: TRBV9
j_call: TRBJ2-1
d_call: NA
clone_size: NA
cdr3_aa: CASSPFYGREQFF
cdr3_nt: TGTGCCAGCAGCCCCTTCTACGGCAGAGAGCAGTTCTTC

v_call: TRBV29-1
j_call: TRBJ2-7
d_call: NA
clone_size: once
cdr3_aa: CSVSGRTYEQYF
cdr3_nt: TGCAGCGTCAGTGGTCGGACCTACGAGCAGTACTTC

v_call: TRBV19
j_call: TRBJ2-2
d_call: NA
clone_size: once
cdr3_aa: CASSMGQGRDTGELFF
cdr3_nt: TGTGCCAGTAGTATGGGCCAGGGGAGGGACACCGGGGAGCTGTTTTTT

v_call: TRBV5-1
j_call: TRBJ2-7
d_call: TRBD2
clone_size: NA
cdr3_aa: CASSLTSKLAGDHEQYF
cdr3_nt: TGCGCCAGCAGCTTGACCTCGAAACTAGCGGGAGACCACGAGCAGTACTTC

v_call: TRBV7-9
j_call: TRBJ2-7
d_call: TRBD2
clone_size: NA
cdr3_aa: CATGLAGEGIYEQYF
cdr3_nt: TGTGCCACCGGGCTAGCGGGAGAAGGGATCTACGAGCAGTACTTC